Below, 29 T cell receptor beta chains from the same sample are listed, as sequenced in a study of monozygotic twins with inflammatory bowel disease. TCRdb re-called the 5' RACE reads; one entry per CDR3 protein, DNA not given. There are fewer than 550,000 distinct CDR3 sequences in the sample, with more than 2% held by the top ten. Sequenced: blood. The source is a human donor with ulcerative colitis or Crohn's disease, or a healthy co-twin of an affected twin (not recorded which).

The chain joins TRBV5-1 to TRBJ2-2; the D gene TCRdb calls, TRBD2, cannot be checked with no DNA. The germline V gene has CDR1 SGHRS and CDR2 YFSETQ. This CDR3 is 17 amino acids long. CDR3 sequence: CASSLAPGRVNTGELFF.

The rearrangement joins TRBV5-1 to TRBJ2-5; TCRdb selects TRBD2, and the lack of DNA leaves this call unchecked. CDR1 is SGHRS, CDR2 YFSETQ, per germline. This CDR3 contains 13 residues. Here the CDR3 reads CASGAGGQETQYF.

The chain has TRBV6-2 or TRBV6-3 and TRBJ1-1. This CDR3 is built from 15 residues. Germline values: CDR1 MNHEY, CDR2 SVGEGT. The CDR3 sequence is CASSSRLTPNTEAFF.

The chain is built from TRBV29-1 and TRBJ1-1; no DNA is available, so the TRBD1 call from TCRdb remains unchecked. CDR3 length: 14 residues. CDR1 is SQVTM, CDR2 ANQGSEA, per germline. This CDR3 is CSAGTILRDTEAFF.

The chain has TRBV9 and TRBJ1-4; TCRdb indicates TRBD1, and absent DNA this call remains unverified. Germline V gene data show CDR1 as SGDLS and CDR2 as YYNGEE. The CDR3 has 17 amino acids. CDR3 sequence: CASSLGGTFATNEKLFF. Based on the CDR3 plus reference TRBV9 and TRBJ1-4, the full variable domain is DSGVTQTPKHLITATGQRVTLRCSPRSGDLSVYWYQQSLDQGLQFLIQYYNGEERAKGNILERFSAQQFPDLHSELNLSSLELGDSALYFCASSLGGTFATNEKLFFGSGTQLSVL.

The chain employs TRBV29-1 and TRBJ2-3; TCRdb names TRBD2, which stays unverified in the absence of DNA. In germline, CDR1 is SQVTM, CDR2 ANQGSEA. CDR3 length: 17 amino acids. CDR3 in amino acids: CSVEDLGLAGNKDTQYF.

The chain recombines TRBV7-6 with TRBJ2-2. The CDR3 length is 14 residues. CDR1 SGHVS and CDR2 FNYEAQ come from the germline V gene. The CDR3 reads CASSLARETGELFF. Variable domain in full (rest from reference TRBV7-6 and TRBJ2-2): GAGVSQSPRYKVTKRGQDVALRCDPISGHVSLYWYRQALGQGPEFLTYFNYEAQQDKSGLPNDRFSAERPEGSISTLTIQRTEQRDSAMYRCASSLARETGELFFGEGSRLTVL.

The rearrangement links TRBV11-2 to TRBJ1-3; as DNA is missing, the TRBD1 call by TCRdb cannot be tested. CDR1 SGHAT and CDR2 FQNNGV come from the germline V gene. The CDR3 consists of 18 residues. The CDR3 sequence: CASSSRTGRSRTGNTIYF.

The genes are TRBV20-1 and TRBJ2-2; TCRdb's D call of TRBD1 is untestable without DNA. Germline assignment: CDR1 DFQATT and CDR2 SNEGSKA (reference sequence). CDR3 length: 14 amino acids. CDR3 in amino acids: CSAQIGGNTGELFF.

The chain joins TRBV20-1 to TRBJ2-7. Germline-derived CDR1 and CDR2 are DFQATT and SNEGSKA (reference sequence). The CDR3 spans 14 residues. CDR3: CSARDDRSSYEQYF.

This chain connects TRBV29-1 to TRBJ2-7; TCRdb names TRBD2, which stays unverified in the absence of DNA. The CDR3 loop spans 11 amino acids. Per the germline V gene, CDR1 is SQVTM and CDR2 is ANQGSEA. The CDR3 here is CSVWALGEQYF.

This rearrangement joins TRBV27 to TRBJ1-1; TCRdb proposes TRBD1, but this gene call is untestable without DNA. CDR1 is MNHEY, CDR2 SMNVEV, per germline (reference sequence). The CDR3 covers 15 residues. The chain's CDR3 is CASSLSVQAGTEAFF.

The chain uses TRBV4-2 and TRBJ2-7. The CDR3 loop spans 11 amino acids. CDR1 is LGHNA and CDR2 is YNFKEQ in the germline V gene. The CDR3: CASKPTYEQYF.

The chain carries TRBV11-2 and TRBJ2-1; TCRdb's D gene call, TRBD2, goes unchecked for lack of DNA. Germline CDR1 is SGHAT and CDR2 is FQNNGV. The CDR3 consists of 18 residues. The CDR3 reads CASSLVKVAGALYNEQFF.

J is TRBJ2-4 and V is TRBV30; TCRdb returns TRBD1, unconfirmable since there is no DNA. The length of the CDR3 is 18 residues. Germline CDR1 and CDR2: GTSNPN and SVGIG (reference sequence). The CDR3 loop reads CAWPEGTPVSIAKNIQYF.

The CDR3 protein is CAISGGLAGGQETQYF. The chain recombines TRBV10-3 with TRBJ2-5; the D call of TRBD2 rests on TCRdb alone, since no DNA is present to check it. Per the germline V gene, CDR1 is ENHRY and CDR2 is SYGVKD. The CDR3 covers 16 residues.

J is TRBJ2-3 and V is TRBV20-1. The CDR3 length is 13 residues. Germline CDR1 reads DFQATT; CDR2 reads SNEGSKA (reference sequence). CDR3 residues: CSPFGGGSDTQYF.

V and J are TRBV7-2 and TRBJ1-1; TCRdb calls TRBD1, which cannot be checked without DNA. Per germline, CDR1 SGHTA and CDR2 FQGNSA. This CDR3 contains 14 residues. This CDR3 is CASSSGTGLNEAFF.

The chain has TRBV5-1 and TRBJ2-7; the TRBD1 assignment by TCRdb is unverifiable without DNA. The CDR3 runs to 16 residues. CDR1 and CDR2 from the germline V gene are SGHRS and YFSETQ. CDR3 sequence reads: CASSLAGTGLLNEQYF.

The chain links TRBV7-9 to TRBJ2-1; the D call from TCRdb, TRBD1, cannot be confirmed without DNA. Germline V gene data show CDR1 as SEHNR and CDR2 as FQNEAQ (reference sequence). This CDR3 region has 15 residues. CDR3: CASSTPGRGWNEQFF.

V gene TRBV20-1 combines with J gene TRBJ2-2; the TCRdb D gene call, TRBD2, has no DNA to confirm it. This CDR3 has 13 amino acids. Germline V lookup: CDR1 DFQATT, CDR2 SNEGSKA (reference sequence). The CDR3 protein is CSGEGGRTGELFF.

CDR3 sequence: CASSGGQGISQPQHF. The chain combines TRBV28 with TRBJ1-5; TCRdb picks TRBD1, but there is no DNA to check that call. The CDR3 is 15 residues long. In germline, CDR1 is MDHEN, CDR2 SYDVKM.

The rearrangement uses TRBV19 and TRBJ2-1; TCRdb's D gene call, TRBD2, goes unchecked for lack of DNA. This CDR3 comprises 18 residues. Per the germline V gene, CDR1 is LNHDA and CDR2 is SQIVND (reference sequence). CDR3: CASSIDPLGRGSRGEQFF.

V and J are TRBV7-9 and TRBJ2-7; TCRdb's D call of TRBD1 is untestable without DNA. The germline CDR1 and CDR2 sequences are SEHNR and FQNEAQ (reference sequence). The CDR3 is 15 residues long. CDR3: CASSLGTGNSYEQYF.

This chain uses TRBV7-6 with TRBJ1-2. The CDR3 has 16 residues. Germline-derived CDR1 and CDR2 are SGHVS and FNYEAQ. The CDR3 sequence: CASSLSGQSDLGGYTF.

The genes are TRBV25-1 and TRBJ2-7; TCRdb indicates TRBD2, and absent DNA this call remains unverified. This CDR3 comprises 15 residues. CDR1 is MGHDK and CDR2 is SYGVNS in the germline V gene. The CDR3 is CASSDRASGVYEQYF.

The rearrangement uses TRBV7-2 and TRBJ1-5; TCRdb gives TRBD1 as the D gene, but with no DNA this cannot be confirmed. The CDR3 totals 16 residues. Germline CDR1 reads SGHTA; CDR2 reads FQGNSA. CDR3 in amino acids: CASSPQGAPGNQPQHF.

The CDR3 spells CASSPRSGREGDTQYF. The chain recombines TRBV7-2 with TRBJ2-3; TCRdb proposes TRBD2, but this gene call is untestable without DNA. The CDR3 runs to 16 residues. The germline V gene encodes CDR1 SGHTA and CDR2 FQGNSA.

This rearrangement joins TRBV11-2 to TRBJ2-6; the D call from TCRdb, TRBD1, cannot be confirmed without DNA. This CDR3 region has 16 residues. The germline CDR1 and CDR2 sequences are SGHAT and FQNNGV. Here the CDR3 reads CASSLGQYSGANVLTF.